This TCR beta chain derives from a study of vaccination and CD4 T cells after COVID-19. Study overall: The convalescents comprised six males and four females, two of them Hispanic. Everyone enrolled got two doses of BNT162b2 or mRNA-1273 vaccine.

General study findings and limits: Relatively few convalescent patients and no early post-infection timepoints were analyzed.

As for treatment: approximately nine-day PBMC culture with coronavirus spike peptide pools or control peptides (ViraFEST assay). These CD4+ T cells came from an unexposed donor, sampled before the COVID-19 pandemic (2011-2018). Details on this clonotype: Antigen: not known.

Sequence data for DNA of cultured CD4+ T cells were generated by the Oncomine TCR Beta short-read assay. Investigators isolated genomic DNA from cultured CD4+ T cells. TCRdb called the PCR reads again in MiXCR, with one record for every CDR3 protein. Of 9,500 to 10,000 distinct CDR3 sequences detected, 34% appear once; the ten largest clones hold under 35%. The sequencing sample was made of CD4+ T cells from blood, cultured in vitro. The receptor was isolated from a human donor in good health.

The CDR3 nucleotides read TGTGCCAGCATAGAGGACACCGTCTATGGCTACACCTTC. Translating it yields CASIEDTVYGYTF. J is TRBJ1-2 and V is TRBV2; D possibly corresponds to TRBD1 (5 bases). The CDR3 length is 13 residues. CDR1 and CDR2 (germline): SNHLY, FYNNEI. The V gene lost 7 bases and the J gene lost 4 bases, with 13 bases spanning the gap.